The TCR beta chain under discussion was sequenced for a study of blood T cell repertoires in COVID-19. Study background: Acute-phase and convalescent COVID-19 samples originated in the United States, Italy and Spain. Sample material is recorded as cDNA or gDNA derived from T cells, B-cell-depleted T cells, or PBMCs.

The CDR3 has 14 residues. Trimming took 4 bases from V and 1 from J; bases not matched to a gene: 4. The germline CDR1 and CDR2 sequences are SGDLS and YYNGEE. Authors' analysis steps: Amplification with reference gene primers provided the estimates of nucleated cell counts. Sequencing was performed with immunoSEQ multiplex PCR; in TCRdb, only in-frame clones are kept and a portion is missing. V, J and clone size are those of that table, while D and trimming were read from the DNA. Counted here are under 200,000 clones, 87% occurring once; the ten biggest clones make up 3% to 4.5%. Sample: peripheral blood. This rearrangement joins TRBV9 to TRBJ2-7; the match to TRBD2 covers 8 bases. The sequence was obtained from a woman aged 60-75 years who had recovered from COVID-19. As DNA, the CDR3 is TGTGCCAGCAGCAATGGCGGGGGGTCCTACGAGCAGTACTTC. Amino acid sequence: CASSNGGGSYEQYF.